The clone carrying this TCR beta chain was found a few times. The antigen is not known. The data were taken from a study of blood T cells in healthy people across ages. In the study overall: Template switching retrieved approximately one barcoded beta molecule for each two T cells.

The V end was cut by 0 bases, the J end by 0 bases, with 21 bases between. This CDR3 has 20 residues. Germline CDR1 and CDR2: DFQATT and SNEGSKA (reference sequence). Total RNA was extracted at no less than 6 micrograms per sample. General observations from the study: More naive CD4+ cells and higher diversity were found in long-lived than in aged donors. Observed TCR beta diversity per million T cells went down as age went up. This fall followed a roughly linear course with age.

Through a sample-barcoded 5' primer and a J-beta primer mix, a second PCR was run for about 6 to 12 cycles. TCRdb itself ran the 5' RACE reads through MiXCR, one entry per CDR3 protein. Counted here are approximately 820,000 distinct CDR3 sequences, approximately 44% occurring once; the ten biggest clones make up roughly 19%. Sequencing was performed on blood. The TCR comes from a man in his sixties in good health. The chain carries TRBV20-1 and TRBJ2-6; D is possibly TRBD1 (6 bases). This CDR3 is CSARDTRTVKINSGANVLTF. The CDR3, as DNA: TGCAGTGCTAGAGACACCCGGACAGTTAAAATAAACTCTGGGGCCAACGTCCTGACTTTC.